This is a list of T cell receptor beta chains from one sample in a study of blood T cell repertoires in COVID-19. Sequenced by immunoSEQ multiplex PCR; TCRdb stores in-frame clones only, minus some. The profile shows about 150,000 clones, 85% of them singletons. Sequenced material: peripheral blood. These receptors were collected from a woman aged 60-70 years with COVID-19, enrolled during active disease. The CDR3 runs from the conserved cysteine through the conserved F or W. Fields, in order: V gene, clone size, D gene, J gene, CDR3 protein, CDR3 DNA. D genes are given only for firm matches. Expanded clones are given a class, and other clones once, few, many or no size at all.

>TRBV12-3/TRBV12-4|NA|NA|TRBJ1-1
CASRTAPGTEAFF
TGTGCCAGCAGAACGGCCCCCGGGACAGAAGCTTTCTTT
>TRBV2|NA|TRBD2|TRBJ2-2
CASSTTSGANTGELFF
TGTGCCAGCAGCACGACTAGCGGTGCGAACACCGGGGAGCTGTTTTTT
>TRBV3-1/TRBV3-2|NA|TRBD1|TRBJ1-2
CASSQQGARGYTF
TGTGCCAGCAGCCAACAGGGGGCGCGGGGCTACACCTTC
>TRBV19|once|NA|TRBJ1-5
CASSIDRSGLLRNQPQHF
TGTGCCAGTAGTATAGATCGGAGCGGACTGCTGAGAAATCAGCCCCAGCATTTT
>TRBV13|few|NA|TRBJ2-1
CASSSYQGREQFF
TGTGCCAGCAGCTCTTATCAGGGAAGAGAGCAGTTCTTC
>TRBV6-5|NA|NA|TRBJ1-6
CASSLSPNSPLHF
TGTGCCAGCAGTTTAAGCCCCAATTCACCCCTCCACTTT
>TRBV7-6|NA|NA|TRBJ1-6
CASSLSGPYNSPLHF
TGTGCCAGCAGCTTATCAGGTCCCTATAATTCACCCCTCCACTTT
>TRBV19|NA|NA|TRBJ2-6
CASSRMGQSKAGANVLTF
TGTGCCAGTAGTAGGATGGGACAAAGTAAGGCTGGGGCCAACGTCCTGACTTTC
>TRBV6-5|NA|NA|TRBJ2-4
CASSPQAGRIQYF
TGTGCCAGCAGCCCCCAGGCAGGGCGCATTCAGTACTTC
>TRBV6-5|NA|NA|TRBJ1-2
CASSYTLGAGNYGYTF
TGTGCCAGCAGTTACACCTTGGGGGCAGGGAACTATGGCTACACCTTC
>TRBV5-1|once|NA|TRBJ1-2
CASSPEGGVNSYYGYTF
TGCGCCAGCAGCCCAGAGGGAGGGGTCAACTCCTATTATGGCTACACCTTC
>TRBV18|NA|NA|TRBJ1-1
CASSPDAGSTVTEAFF
TGTGCCAGCTCACCAGACGCAGGGTCAACTGTAACTGAAGCTTTCTTT
>TRBV5-1|few|TRBD1|TRBJ1-1
CASSLDRGNTEAFF
TGCGCCAGCAGCTTGGACAGGGGGAACACTGAAGCTTTCTTT
>TRBV3-1/TRBV3-2|NA|NA|TRBJ2-7
CASSRSWRAYEQYF
TGTGCCAGCAGCCGGTCCTGGAGGGCCTACGAGCAGTACTTC
>TRBV6-5|NA|NA|TRBJ2-7
CASSRGGLAEQYF
TGTGCCAGCTCGAGAGGGGGTCTTGCCGAGCAGTACTTC
>TRBV2|NA|TRBD2|TRBJ2-2
CASSASGGNTGELFF
TGTGCCAGCAGTGCTAGCGGGGGAAACACCGGGGAGCTGTTTTTT
>TRBV7-3|NA|TRBD1|TRBJ1-1
CASSLTPLGQVGNTEAFF
TGTGCCAGCAGCTTAACGCCCCTCGGACAGGTGGGGAACACTGAAGCTTTCTTT
>TRBV18|NA|TRBD1|TRBJ1-1
CASSPQGQGPTEAFF
TGTGCCAGCTCACCACAAGGACAGGGGCCCACTGAAGCTTTCTTT
>TRBV29-1|NA|NA|TRBJ1-2
CSVDIRGNYGYTF
TGCAGCGTTGACATACGCGGTAACTATGGCTACACCTTC
>TRBV6-5|NA|TRBD1|TRBJ2-1
CASRTSGGAYNEQFF
TGTGCCAGTAGAACTTCAGGGGGCGCTTACAATGAGCAGTTCTTC
>TRBV15|NA|NA|TRBJ1-1
CATRWGGTEAFF
TGTGCCACCAGGTGGGGGGGCACTGAAGCTTTCTTT
>TRBV20-1|NA|TRBD1|TRBJ1-1
CSASQGASTEAFF
TGCAGTGCTAGTCAGGGGGCCTCCACTGAAGCTTTCTTT
>TRBV9|few|TRBD2|TRBJ2-7
CASSPRLAGPYEQYF
TGTGCCAGCAGCCCTCGACTAGCGGGGCCCTACGAGCAGTACTTC
>TRBV6-5|NA|TRBD1|TRBJ2-7
CASSWGQVPREQYF
TGTGCCAGCAGTTGGGGACAGGTCCCTAGGGAGCAGTACTTC
>TRBV19|NA|NA|TRBJ1-2
CASSQQGANYGYTF
TGTGCCAGTAGTCAACAGGGCGCTAACTATGGCTACACCTTC
>TRBV30|few|TRBD1|TRBJ1-1
CALPRGLTRTNTEAFF
TGTGCCCTCCCAAGGGGGCTAACACGAACTAACACTGAAGCTTTCTTT
>TRBV11-3|NA|TRBD1|TRBJ1-6
CASSRDSESPLHF
TGTGCCAGCAGCCGGGACAGCGAATCACCCCTCCACTTT
>TRBV5-1|once|TRBD1|TRBJ2-7
CASSLGGTGNYEQYF
TGCGCCAGCAGCTTGGGTGGGACAGGGAACTACGAGCAGTACTTC
>TRBV24-1|NA|TRBD2|TRBJ2-1
CATSGSGGLDEQFF
TGTGCCACCAGTGGTAGCGGGGGGTTAGATGAGCAGTTCTTC
>TRBV5-1|NA|TRBD1|TRBJ1-1
CASRTGQSETEAFF
TGCGCCAGCAGGACAGGGCAATCGGAAACTGAAGCTTTCTTT
>TRBV2|NA|TRBD1|TRBJ2-1
CASSSDRGAGNEQFF
TGTGCCAGCAGTTCGGACAGGGGTGCGGGTAATGAGCAGTTCTTC
>TRBV29-1|NA|NA|TRBJ1-1
CSALKRRGPMNTEAFF
TGCAGCGCCCTAAAGCGCAGGGGTCCCATGAACACTGAAGCTTTCTTT
>TRBV19|NA|NA|TRBJ2-4
CASSPSPPGGHKNIQYF
TGTGCCAGTAGCCCCTCCCCCCCTGGAGGGCACAAAAACATTCAGTACTTC
>TRBV10-3|NA|NA|TRBJ1-3
CAMGRDTIYF
TGTGCCATGGGTCGGGACACCATATATTTT
>TRBV5-8|once|TRBD1|TRBJ2-2
CASSPWTGGTGELFF
TGTGCCAGCAGCCCATGGACAGGGGGGACCGGGGAGCTGTTTTTT
>TRBV9|NA|TRBD2|TRBJ2-1
CASSAGLANEQFF
TGTGCCAGCAGCGCGGGACTAGCGAATGAGCAGTTCTTC
>TRBV18|NA|TRBD2|TRBJ2-1
CASSPAVAGGNNEQFF
TGTGCCAGCTCACCGGCCGTGGCGGGGGGCAACAATGAGCAGTTCTTC
>TRBV5-1|NA|NA|TRBJ1-5
CASSLGTASNQPQHF
TGCGCCAGCAGCTTGGGTACAGCCAGCAATCAGCCCCAGCATTTT
>TRBV5-1|once|TRBD1|TRBJ1-2
CASSRDRGAAGYTF
TGCGCCAGCAGCCGCGACAGGGGCGCTGCGGGCTACACCTTC
>TRBV20-1|NA|NA|TRBJ2-1
CSASRLVAYNEQFF
TGCAGTGCTAGTAGACTAGTCGCCTACAATGAGCAGTTCTTC
>TRBV12-5|once|TRBD1|TRBJ1-1
CASGSLPGGEAFF
TGTGCTAGTGGTTCACTCCCAGGGGGGGAAGCTTTCTTT
>TRBV20-1|NA|NA|TRBJ2-7
CSASASVFSYEQYF
TGCAGTGCTAGTGCTAGCGTCTTTTCCTACGAGCAGTACTTC
>TRBV18|NA|NA|TRBJ2-7
CASLQGLYYEQYF
TGTGCCAGCCTCCAGGGGTTGTATTACGAGCAGTACTTC
>TRBV12-3/TRBV12-4|NA|NA|TRBJ1-3
CASSVQGKNTIYF
TGTGCCAGCAGTGTACAGGGAAAAAACACCATATATTTT
>TRBV15|few|NA|TRBJ1-3
CATRATGIYLNTIYF
TGTGCCACCAGGGCTACAGGGATTTACCTAAACACCATATATTTT
>TRBV25-1|many|TRBD1|TRBJ2-2
CASSVVTGTGELFF
TGTGCCAGCAGTGTCGTGACAGGGACCGGGGAGCTGTTTTTT
>TRBV19|NA|NA|TRBJ1-1
CASNKHMNTEAFF
TGTGCCAGTAACAAACATATGAACACTGAAGCTTTCTTT
>TRBV2|once|TRBD2|TRBJ2-1
CASSAPVLAGGGVEQFF
TGTGCCAGCAGTGCACCGGTTCTAGCGGGAGGTGGGGTTGAGCAGTTCTTC
>TRBV18|NA|NA|TRBJ1-1
CASSPHKNTEAFF
TGTGCCAGCTCACCACACAAGAACACTGAAGCTTTCTTT